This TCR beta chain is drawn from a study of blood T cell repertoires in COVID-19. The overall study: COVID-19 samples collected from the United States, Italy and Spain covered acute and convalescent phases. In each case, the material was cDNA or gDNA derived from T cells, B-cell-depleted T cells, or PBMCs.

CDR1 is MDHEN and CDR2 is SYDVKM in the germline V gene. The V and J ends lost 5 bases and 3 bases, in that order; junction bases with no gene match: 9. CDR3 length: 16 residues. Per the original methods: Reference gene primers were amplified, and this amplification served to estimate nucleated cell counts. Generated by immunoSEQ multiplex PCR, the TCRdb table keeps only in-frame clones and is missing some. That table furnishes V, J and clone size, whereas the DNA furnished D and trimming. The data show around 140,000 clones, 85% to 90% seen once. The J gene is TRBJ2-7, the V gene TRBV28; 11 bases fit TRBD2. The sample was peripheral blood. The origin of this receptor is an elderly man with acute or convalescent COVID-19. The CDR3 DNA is TGTGCCAGCAGTACCTACCGGACTAGCGGGTTCTACGAGCAGTACTTC. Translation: CASSTYRTSGFYEQYF.